These 21 T cell receptor beta chains were sequenced from one sample in a study of T-cell memory formation after mild COVID-19. TCRdb fed the 5' RACE reads into MiXCR, producing one record per CDR3 protein. This table has 250,000 to 300,000 distinct CDR3 sequences, 15% to 20% appearing once. Sequencing was done on a sample of PBMCs or a T cell subset sorted from them (not recorded which). The receptors here all came from a man aged 18 to 30 who had mild COVID-19 (a few samples of this study predate the infection). Cell type and time point are not known.

This clonotype turned up a few times. The chain has TRBV12-3 or TRBV12-4 and TRBJ1-6; D is possibly TRBD1 (6 bases). The CDR3 totals 15 residues. V was clipped by 3 bases and J by 6 bases, with 12 bases between them. CDR3 in amino acids: CASSFSGQINSPLHF. The CDR3 coding sequence is TGTGCCAGCAGTTTTTCAGGACAGATTAATTCACCCCTCCACTTT.

This chain connects TRBV27 to TRBJ1-6; 7 nucleotides agree with TRBD1. The CDR3 has 14 amino acids. Per germline, CDR1 MNHEY and CDR2 SMNVEV (reference sequence). The trim removed 5 bases at V and 5 bases at J, leaving 3 bases unmatched. CDR3 protein: CASSRDRDNSPLHF. The CDR3 DNA follows: TGTGCCAGCAGTAGGGACAGAGATAATTCACCCCTCCACTTT.

This clonotype was counted between two and nine times. The chain carries TRBV5-1 and TRBJ2-5; D possibly corresponds to TRBD2 (6 bases). CDR3 length equals 15 residues. V lost 4 bases and J lost 2, with 15 bases in between. Germline V CDR1 and CDR2: SGHRS, YFSETQ. The CDR3 protein is CASSQMDYSQETQYF. As DNA, the CDR3 is TGCGCCAGCAGCCAGATGGACTACTCACAAGAGACCCAGTACTTC.

The genes are TRBV28 and TRBJ2-7; 7 nucleotides align to TRBD1. Trimming cost V 6 bases and J 5 bases; bases outside gene matches: 10. Germline V gene lookup returns CDR1 MDHEN and CDR2 SYDVKM. This CDR3 is built from 14 residues. CDR3 residues: CASSSPDRYDEQYV. In nucleotides, the CDR3 is TGTGCCAGCAGCTCCCCGGACAGGTATGACGAGCAGTACGTC.

This sequence joins TRBV6-5 and TRBJ2-3; 7 bases agree with TRBD2. V gave up 8 bases and J gave up 4 bases; unmatched junction bases: 9. The CDR3 covers 14 residues. Germline V gene sequence: CDR1 MNHEY, CDR2 SVGAGI. In nucleotides, the CDR3 is TGTGCCAGCGGGCCGGCGGGGGAATCAGATACGCAGTATTTT. This encodes CASGPAGESDTQYF.

The sample holds a few counts of this clonotype. An end of the junction does not agree with germline; a read error may underlie this. The V and J genes are TRBV7-7 and TRBJ2-2; 8 nucleotides align to TRBD1. Looked up from germline, CDR1 is SSHAT and CDR2 is FNYEAQ (reference sequence). The CDR3 extends over 17 amino acids. The CDR3 DNA sequence: TGTGCTAGCAGCTTACCCCAGGGGACAGGGAACACCGGGGAGCTGTTTTTT. Translation: CASSLPQGTGNTGELFF. The full variable domain, in which reference TRBV7-7 and TRBJ2-2 provide the parts outside the CDR3, is GAGVSQSPRYKVTKRGQDVTLRCDPISSHATLYWYQQALGQGPEFLTYFNYEAQPDKSGLPSDRFSAERPEGSISTLTIQRTEQRDSAMYRCASSLPQGTGNTGELFFGEGSRLTVL.

There are a few counts of this clonotype. The chain carries TRBV7-9 and TRBJ2-5; D unclear. The CDR3 runs to 14 residues. With 4 bases removed from V and 2 bases from J, the gap between germline ends came to 11 bases. Looked up from germline, CDR1 is SEHNR and CDR2 is FQNEAQ (reference sequence). CDR3 residues: CASSSGERQETQYF. The CDR3 nucleotides read TGTGCCAGCAGCTCCGGAGAGAGACAAGAGACCCAGTACTTC.

The chain uses TRBV11-2 and TRBJ2-5; tentative D call: TRBD1 (7 bases). Deletions cut 0 bases from V and 5 bases from J, with 10 bases between. The CDR3 is 14 amino acids. Germline CDR1 is SGHAT and CDR2 is FQNNGV. The DNA for the CDR3 is TGTGCCAGCAGCTTAGAAGCAGGGGGGGAGACCCAGTACTTC. The encoded protein is CASSLEAGGETQYF. The whole variable domain, filled in from reference TRBV11-2 and TRBJ2-5, reads EAGVAQSPRYKIIEKRQSVAFWCNPISGHATLYWYQQILGQGPKLLIQFQNNGVVDDSQLPKDRFSAERLKGVDSTLKIQPAKLEDSAVYLCASSLEAGGETQYFGPGTRLLVL.

The chain employs TRBV7-8 and TRBJ2-1, with D possibly TRBD1 on 5 matching bases. From germline, CDR1 is SGHVS and CDR2 FQNEAQ. The CDR3 runs to 14 residues. V lost 5 bases and J 2 bases, leaving 10 bases between the germline ends. This CDR3 reads CASSLPTAYNEQFF. The CDR3 DNA follows: TGTGCCAGCAGCCTCCCGACAGCCTACAATGAGCAGTTCTTC.

This clonotype was found many times. The rearrangement links TRBV5-1 to TRBJ1-1; D gene ambiguous. The length of the CDR3 is 13 residues. Germline V gene sequence: CDR1 SGHRS, CDR2 YFSETQ. Between the trimmed V and J ends, which lost 4 bases and 0 bases, there was a span of 7 bases. This CDR3 is CASSQVLNTEAFF. Here the CDR3 DNA reads TGCGCCAGCAGCCAGGTTCTGAACACTGAAGCTTTCTTT.

As for this clonotype: At one end, the junction sequence differs from germline, possibly due to a read error. The chain couples TRBV5-6 to TRBJ1-6, with D possibly TRBD1 on 6 matching bases. The CDR3 is 17 amino acids. Germline assignment: CDR1 SGHDT and CDR2 YYEEEE. The CDR3 DNA reads TGTGCCAGCAGCCTTAGAGACAGGAGACTCTATAATTCACCCATCCACTTT. It is translated as CASSLRDRRLYNSPIHF.

The chain joins TRBV5-6 to TRBJ1-2; no definite D call. Deletions cut 4 bases from V and 6 bases from J, with 10 bases between. In germline, CDR1 is SGHDT, CDR2 YYEEEE. The CDR3 totals 12 residues. The CDR3 nucleotides read TGTGCCAGCAGCACGGTTAGCGATGGCTACACCTTC. This translates into CASSTVSDGYTF.

The rearrangement joins TRBV5-5 to TRBJ2-7; possibly TRBD1 for D (6 bases). The germline gives CDR1 SGHKS, CDR2 YYEKEE (reference sequence). Trimming removed 1 base at V and 3 bases at J, with 14 bases between. The CDR3 totals 15 residues. For the CDR3, the DNA is TGTGCCAGCAGCTTGTACCGGGACAACCACTACGAGCAGTACGTC. It translates to CASSLYRDNHYEQYV.

This rearrangement joins TRBV24-1 to TRBJ2-7, with TRBD2 matching 9 bases. This CDR3 contains 15 residues. The V segment lost 4 bases and the J segment 5 bases; nucleotides outside the gene matches: 8. Germline V gives CDR1 KGHDR, CDR2 SFDVKD. The CDR3 spells CATSERPGLANEQYF. DNA of the CDR3: TGTGCCACCAGTGAACGTCCGGGACTAGCTAACGAGCAGTACTTC.

In nucleotides, the CDR3 is TGCAGTGCTGGAAGCGGGATCATGGGGAGGCAGTACGTC. It translates to CSAGSGIMGRQYV. The rearrangement joins TRBV20-1 to TRBJ2-7, with 7 bases aligning to TRBD2. CDR3 length: 13 residues. With 5 bases clipped from V and 9 bases from J, the junction kept 13 bases outside the gene matches. Germline CDR1 and CDR2: DFQATT and SNEGSKA (reference sequence).

The genes are TRBV30 and TRBJ2-5; D is unresolved. The CDR3 contains 12 residues. Germline V gene data show CDR1 as GTSNPN and CDR2 as SVGIG (reference sequence). With 4 bases removed from V and 4 bases from J, the gap between germline ends came to 10 bases. CDR3 protein: CAWTIRGETQYF. The CDR3 DNA reads as TGTGCCTGGACTATCCGTGGAGAGACCCAGTACTTC.

This clonotype was counted many times. The chain recombines TRBV5-1 with TRBJ2-2, with TRBD1 as a possible D gene (6 bases). V was pared by 0 bases and J by 7 bases, with 13 bases between. The germline V gene has CDR1 SGHRS and CDR2 YFSETQ. The CDR3 spans 15 residues. CDR3 DNA: TGCGCCAGCAGCTTGGCGGCAGAGGGGGACGGGGAGCTGTTTTTT. It encodes CASSLAAEGDGELFF.

The table lists this clonotype with a few counts. In DNA form, the CDR3 reads TGTGCCAGCAGCACCCAGGTGGCGGGGACGGGTGAGCAGTACGTC. Translation: CASSTQVAGTGEQYV. V is TRBV12-3 or TRBV12-4 and J is TRBJ2-7, with D perhaps TRBD2 (6 bases). The CDR3 is 15 residues long. V lost 6 bases, J lost 7 bases, and 22 bases lay in between.

This clonotype was observed a few times. The gene calls are TRBV9 and TRBJ2-7, with D hard to call. V was clipped by 0 bases and J by 6 bases, with 13 bases between them. The CDR3 extends over 14 amino acids. The germline gives CDR1 SGDLS, CDR2 YYNGEE. The CDR3 DNA follows: TGTGCCAGCAGCGTAGCATCTTGGGGTTCCGAGCAGTACTTC. Its translation: CASSVASWGSEQYF.

This clonotype occurred many times. This chain joins TRBV3-1 and TRBJ1-5, with D unclear. The CDR3 is made up of 13 amino acids. V lost 0 bases and J 7 bases, leaving 7 bases between the germline ends. Germline CDR1 LGHDT, CDR2 YNNKEL (reference sequence). CDR3 protein: CASSQDMIQPQHF. The CDR3 DNA reads as TGTGCCAGCAGCCAAGACATGATCCAGCCCCAGCATTTT.

This clonotype has more than one count but fewer than ten. The chain uses TRBV7-2 and TRBJ1-2; unclear D gene. Trimming took 2 bases from V and 8 from J, leaving 12 bases between them. The CDR3 runs 13 residues. Looked up from germline, CDR1 is SGHTA and CDR2 is FQGNSA. CDR3 coding DNA: TGTGCCAGCAGCTTATTTGAGGCCATGGGCTACACCTTC. This sequence encodes CASSLFEAMGYTF.